A single sample is the source of the 10 T cell receptor beta chains below, sequenced in a study of OX40 agonist ivuxolimab in advanced cancers. Generated by immunoSEQ multiplex PCR, the TCRdb table keeps only in-frame clones and is missing some. The data contain more than 55,000 clones, over 70% of them seen just once; the ten biggest clones take up more than 3.5%. The sequencing used CD4+ or CD8+ T cells sorted from blood, collected in a trial of the OX40 agonist ivuxolimab. Receptors were obtained from an adult with an advanced solid tumor such as melanoma, head and neck, liver or kidney cancer.

The gene calls are TRBV19 and TRBJ2-5; TRBD1 is a possible D gene (6 bases). Per germline, CDR1 LNHDA and CDR2 SQIVND (reference sequence). This CDR3 comprises 15 residues. V shed 7 bases and J shed 7 bases, with 22 bases lying between them. The CDR3, as DNA: TGTGCCAGTAACAATACCCCGGCAGGGGAAAGGACCCAGTACTTC. This codes for CASNNTPAGERTQYF.

This CDR3 is CASSRATGGSYEQYF. The DNA for the CDR3 is TGTGCCAGTAGCCGAGCAACGGGAGGCTCCTACGAGCAGTACTTC. This chain joins TRBV19 and TRBJ2-7; 7 bases align to TRBD2. The CDR3 spans 15 residues. The V gene end was trimmed by 6 bases and the J gene end by 0 bases; junction bases not matched to a gene: 8. Germline lookup yields CDR1 LNHDA and CDR2 SQIVND (reference sequence).

V is TRBV7-9 and J is TRBJ1-2; TRBD1 is a possible D gene (5 bases). The CDR3 consists of 14 residues. V was clipped by 8 bases and J by 5 bases, with 18 bases between them. Germline assignment: CDR1 SEHNR and CDR2 FQNEAQ (reference sequence). The CDR3 reads CASGLGGRRYGYTF. CDR3 coding DNA: TGTGCCAGCGGCCTCGGGGGACGTCGGTATGGCTACACCTTC.

The chain is built from TRBV10-2 and TRBJ2-2; 9 nucleotides agree with TRBD2. V gave up 6 bases and J gave up 4 bases; unmatched junction bases: 6. This CDR3 spans 15 amino acids. The germline CDR1 and CDR2 sequences are WSHSY and SAAADI. The CDR3 DNA reads as TGCGCCAGCAGGAGAGCGGGAGGAGGCACCGGGGAGCTGTTTTTT. This codes for CASRRAGGGTGELFF.

This CDR3 reads CASSSRSGIQETQYF. CDR3 bases: TGTGCCAGCAGCTCCAGGTCCGGGATCCAAGAGACCCAGTACTTC. This chain links TRBV11-1 with TRBJ2-5, with a possible D match to TRBD2 (5 bases). V lost 4 bases to trimming and J lost 1 base, with 13 bases between them. Germline V lookup: CDR1 SGHAT, CDR2 FQDESV (reference sequence). The CDR3 has 15 residues. Full variable domain (missing parts from reference TRBV11-1 and TRBJ2-5): EAEVAQSPRYKITEKSQAVAFWCDPISGHATLYWYRQILGQGPELLVQFQDESVVDDSQLPKDRFSAERLKGVDSTLKIQPAELGDSAMYLCASSSRSGIQETQYFGPGTRLLVL.

This clone has just a few counts. CDR3 residues: CASSLGPPGQGYGYTF. The CDR3 bases are TGTGCCAGCAGCTTAGGTCCCCCGGGACAGGGGTATGGCTACACCTTC. The chain couples TRBV7-3 to TRBJ1-2; TRBD1 matches at 10 bases. The V gene end was trimmed by 2 bases and the J gene end by 5 bases; junction bases not matched to a gene: 8. The CDR3 consists of 16 residues. Germline lookup yields CDR1 SGHTA and CDR2 FQGTGA.

This clone has just one count. The CDR3 reads CAHVGQGKDQPQHF. The CDR3 region has the DNA TGTGCCCACGTCGGGCAGGGAAAAGATCAGCCCCAGCATTTT. This chain links TRBV28 with TRBJ1-5, with TRBD1 as a possible D gene (5 bases). Germline assignment: CDR1 MDHEN and CDR2 SYDVKM. The CDR3 loop spans 14 amino acids. Trimming shortened V by 11 bases and J by 5 bases, and 19 bases separated the two germline ends.

The chain links TRBV14 to TRBJ2-7, with a weak D call TRBD2 (6 bases). Trimming cost V 1 base and J 6 bases, with 10 bases left between them. This CDR3 is 13 amino acids long. Germline CDR1 reads SGHDN; CDR2 reads FVKESK. In nucleotides, the CDR3 is TGTGCCAGCAGCCAAGTGGTGGGGGGCGAGCAGTACTTC. As protein: CASSQVVGGEQYF.

The DNA of the CDR3 is TGTGCCAGCTCACTAGAGCGGGGGAGCTCCTACAATGAGCAGTTCTTC. This gives the protein CASSLERGSSYNEQFF. The chain carries TRBV18 and TRBJ2-1; TRBD2 matches 8 bases. The CDR3 contains 16 residues. After removal of 4 bases from V and 0 bases from J, the junction contained 5 bases not matched to a gene. Germline V gene lookup returns CDR1 KGHSH and CDR2 LQKENI.

Note on this clone: Germline is not matched at one junction end, which may reflect a read error. The rearrangement links TRBV20-1 to TRBJ1-5; 8 bases fit TRBD1. This CDR3 is built from 11 residues. Germline loops: CDR1 DFQATT, CDR2 SNEGSKA (reference sequence). The DNA of the CDR3 is TGCAGTGCTAGCAAAGCCGGGACAGGAGTTTTT. Amino acid sequence: CSASKAGTGVF.